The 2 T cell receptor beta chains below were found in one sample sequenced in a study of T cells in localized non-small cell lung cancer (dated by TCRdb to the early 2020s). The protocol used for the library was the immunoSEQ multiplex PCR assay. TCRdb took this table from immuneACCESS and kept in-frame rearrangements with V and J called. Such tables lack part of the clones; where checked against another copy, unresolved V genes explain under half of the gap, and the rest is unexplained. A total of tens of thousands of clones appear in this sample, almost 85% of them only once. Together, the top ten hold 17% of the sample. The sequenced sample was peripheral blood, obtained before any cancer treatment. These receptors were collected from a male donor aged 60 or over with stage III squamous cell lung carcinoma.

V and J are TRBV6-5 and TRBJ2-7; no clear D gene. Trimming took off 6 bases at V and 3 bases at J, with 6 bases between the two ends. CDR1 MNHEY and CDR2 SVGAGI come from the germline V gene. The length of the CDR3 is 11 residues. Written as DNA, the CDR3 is TGTGCCAGCAGGTCCCTCTACGAGCAGTACTTC. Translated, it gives CASRSLYEQYF.

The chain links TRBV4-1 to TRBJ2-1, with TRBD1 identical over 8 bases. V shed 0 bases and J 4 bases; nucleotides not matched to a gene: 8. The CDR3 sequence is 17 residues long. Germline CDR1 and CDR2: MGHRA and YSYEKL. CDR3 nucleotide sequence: TGCGCCAGCAGCCAAGAGGGCAGGGGGCCTCCTTACAATGAGCAGTTCTTC. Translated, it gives CASSQEGRGPPYNEQFF.